Following are 15 T cell receptor beta chains from one sample sequenced in a study of blood T cell repertoires in COVID-19. Some clones are missing from TCRdb's copy, which holds only in-frame ones; the method was immunoSEQ multiplex PCR. Here the sample spans 120,000 to 150,000 clones, around 85% being singletons. The sample was peripheral blood. These receptors were collected from a man in his forties or fifties with acute or convalescent COVID-19.

The V gene is TRBV5-8, the J gene TRBJ1-6, with D hard to call. Per germline, CDR1 SGHTS and CDR2 YDEGEE. Trimming shortened V by 3 bases and J by 7 bases, and 5 bases separated the two germline ends. This CDR3 is built from 12 residues. CDR3 sequence reads: CASSSGNSPLHF. The DNA for the CDR3 is TGTGCCAGCAGCTCCGGGAATTCACCCCTCCACTTT. Variable domain in full (rest from reference TRBV5-8 and TRBJ1-6): EAGVTQSPTHLIKTRGQQATLRCSPISGHTSVYWYQQALGLGLQFLLWYDEGEERNRGNFPPRFSGRQFPNYSSELNVNALELEDSALYLCASSSGNSPLHFGNGTRLTVT.

V and J are TRBV7-3 and TRBJ2-5; 7 positions agree with TRBD1. Germline lookup yields CDR1 SGHTA and CDR2 FQGTGA. V dropped 5 bases and J dropped 3; count of bases not matched to a gene: 6. The CDR3 contains 14 residues. For the CDR3, the DNA is TGTGCCAGCAGCCTAGTAGGGACAGAAGAGACCCAGTACTTC. Translation: CASSLVGTEETQYF.

The gene calls are TRBV7-9 and TRBJ1-2; 12 nucleotides line up with TRBD1. The ends lost 0 bases at V and 4 bases at J; junction bases unmatched: 12. This CDR3 is built from 19 residues. The germline gives CDR1 SEHNR, CDR2 FQNEAQ (reference sequence). The chain's CDR3 is CASSLAYSGTGGFAYGYTF. The DNA for the CDR3 is TGTGCCAGCAGCTTAGCGTACTCCGGGACAGGGGGCTTTGCCTATGGCTACACCTTC.

V gene TRBV3-1 (or the pseudogene TRBV3-2) combines with J gene TRBJ2-2, with 7 bases fitting TRBD2. CDR3 length: 15 residues. Germline CDR1 is LGHDT and CDR2 is YNNKEL (reference sequence). J gave up 5 bases and V 4 bases, and 7 bases lay outside the gene matches. The CDR3 DNA sequence: TGTGCCAGCAGCCTAAGCGGGGCAAGGACCGGGGAGCTGTTTTTT. Translation: CASSLSGARTGELFF.

V usage is TRBV20-1 and J usage is TRBJ1-4, with D uncertain. CDR3 length equals 11 residues. V lost 3 bases to trimming and J lost 8 bases, with 7 bases between them. Germline CDR1 is DFQATT and CDR2 is SNEGSKA (reference sequence). For the CDR3, the DNA is TGCAGTGCTAGGTTCAGGGAAAAACTGTTTTTT. Its translation is CSARFREKLFF.

The chain links TRBV6-1 to TRBJ1-2; D is possibly TRBD1 (5 bases). The CDR3 extends over 12 amino acids. The germline CDR1 and CDR2 sequences are MNHNS and SASEGT. V lost 2 bases, J lost 9 bases, and 10 bases lay in between. CDR3 region: CASSEYGGSYTF. CDR3 coding DNA: TGTGCCAGCAGTGAATACGGGGGAAGCTACACCTTC.

J is TRBJ2-3 and V is TRBV5-1, with 8 bases identical to TRBD1. The CDR3 is made up of 13 amino acids. Germline CDR1 and CDR2: SGHRS and YFSETQ. The trim removed 9 bases at V and 0 bases at J, leaving 3 bases unmatched. In DNA form, the CDR3 reads TGCGCCACCCGGACAGGGAGCACAGATACGCAGTATTTT. Translation: CATRTGSTDTQYF.

The chain employs TRBV7-8 and TRBJ1-1; 8 bases fit TRBD1. CDR1 and CDR2 (germline): SGHVS, FQNEAQ. J was trimmed by 5 bases and V by 5 bases; bases with no gene match: 4. The CDR3 contains 13 residues. Written as DNA, the CDR3 is TGTGCCAGCAGCCGGGACAGGCAGACTGAAGCTTTCTTT. This translates into CASSRDRQTEAFF.

The V gene is TRBV6-5, the J gene TRBJ1-6; D ambiguous. V was clipped by 7 bases and J by 9 bases, with 13 bases between them. The CDR3 is 13 amino acids. Germline loops: CDR1 MNHEY, CDR2 SVGAGI. The CDR3 region is CASTRTEGSPLHF. The CDR3 DNA sequence: TGTGCCAGCACCCGCACGGAGGGTTCACCCCTCCACTTT.

This rearrangement joins TRBV27 to TRBJ1-1; 7 bases are shared with TRBD1. Germline V CDR1 and CDR2: MNHEY, SMNVEV (reference sequence). The CDR3 covers 15 residues. Trimming removed 1 base from V and 5 bases from J; junction bases left unmatched: 7. The CDR3 DNA reads as TGTGCCAGCAGTTTATTCCAGGGGGTGAGGACTGAAGCTTTCTTT. Translating gives CASSLFQGVRTEAFF.

This clone was observed a single time. This chain joins TRBV19 and TRBJ1-5; weak D call: TRBD1 (5 bases). Germline lookup yields CDR1 LNHDA and CDR2 SQIVND (reference sequence). This CDR3 spans 20 amino acids. Trimming took 6 bases from V and 3 from J, leaving 30 bases between them. CDR3 in amino acids: CASSRSRDGGYGGTNQPQHF. CDR3 DNA sequence: TGTGCCAGTAGCCGGAGCAGGGATGGCGGGTACGGGGGAACCAATCAGCCCCAGCATTTT.

The count of this clone is one. The J gene is TRBJ2-7, the V gene TRBV11-2; D unresolved. Germline values: CDR1 SGHAT, CDR2 FQNNGV. The CDR3 is 15 residues long. V lost 5 bases to trimming and J lost 2 bases, with 16 bases between them. The CDR3 spells CASSPSGLPPYEQYF. The DNA for the CDR3 is TGTGCCAGCAGCCCCTCTGGGCTCCCCCCCTACGAGCAGTACTTC.

DNA for the CDR3: TGTGCCAGCAGCTCGGGACTAGCGGGGGGAAGCTCCTACGAGCAGTACTTC. As protein: CASSSGLAGGSSYEQYF. The V call is TRBV5-4, the J call TRBJ2-7; 15 bases map to TRBD2. CDR1 SGHNT and CDR2 YYREEE come from the germline V gene (reference sequence). This CDR3 spans 17 amino acids. V lost 3 bases to trimming and J lost 0 bases; unmatched junction nucleotides: 4.

The DNA for the CDR3 is TGTGCCAGCAGTTACTCGTCAGAACGTAATGAAAAACTGTTTTTT. This codes for CASSYSSERNEKLFF. The chain combines TRBV6-5 with TRBJ1-4; unclear D gene. V dropped 0 bases and J dropped 4 bases, with 9 bases sitting between them. The CDR3 is made up of 15 amino acids. CDR1 is MNHEY and CDR2 is SVGAGI in the germline V gene.

The rearrangement joins TRBV2 to TRBJ1-1; unclear D gene. The V gene's germline CDR1 is SNHLY and CDR2 FYNNEI. CDR3 length equals 14 residues. V was pared by 4 bases and J by 1 base, with 10 bases between. The CDR3 DNA follows: TGTGCCAGCAGTGGAGACCGGGAGAACACTGAAGCTTTCTTT. Its translation: CASSGDRENTEAFF.